This is a list of T cell receptor beta chains from one sample in a study of blood T cell repertoires in COVID-19. Only in-frame clones appear in the TCRdb table, and some are missing; sequencing was by immunoSEQ multiplex PCR. Here the sample spans just over 300,000 clones, approximately 84% being singletons. Sequencing used PBMCs or T cells enriched from blood (not recorded which). These receptors came from a man younger than 40 who had recovered from COVID-19. Both conserved end residues are part of each CDR3. The D gene is left open where the match is weak. Part of the rows lack a size; the others show once, few, many or a class for expanded clones.

j_gene,v_gene,d_gene,abundance,CDR3aa,CDR3nt
TRBJ2-5,TRBV5-1,TRBD2,NA,CASSSPSGKETQYF,TGCGCCAGCAGCTCCCCTAGCGGTAAAGAGACCCAGTACTTC
TRBJ1-2,TRBV30,NA,NA,CAWIEGGEYGYTF,TGTGCCTGGATCGAAGGGGGGGAGTATGGCTACACCTTC
TRBJ1-3,TRBV6-5,NA,NA,CASMVRDISGNTIYF,TGTGCCAGCATGGTACGGGACATCTCTGGAAACACCATATATTTT
TRBJ2-3,TRBV24-1,TRBD2,NA,CATSDPLAGPTDTQYF,TGTGCCACCAGTGATCCTCTAGCGGGCCCCACAGATACGCAGTATTTT
TRBJ2-3,TRBV5-1,NA,NA,CASSFRADTQYF,TGCGCCAGCAGCTTCAGGGCAGATACGCAGTATTTT
TRBJ2-3,TRBV19,TRBD1,NA,CASSSGTGRFQGTDTQYF,TGTGCCAGTAGTTCCGGGACAGGCCGGTTTCAGGGCACAGATACGCAGTATTTT
TRBJ2-1,TRBV18,TRBD2,NA,CASSPPALAGPYNEQFF,TGTGCCAGCTCACCACCGGCACTAGCGGGGCCCTACAATGAGCAGTTCTTC
TRBJ2-5,TRBV24-1,NA,NA,CATSDFSSGEETQYF,TGTGCCACCAGTGACTTTAGCTCGGGGGAAGAGACCCAGTACTTC
TRBJ2-1,TRBV2,TRBD2,NA,CASSDSDGRGQFF,TGTGCCAGCAGTGATTCTGACGGGAGGGGGCAGTTCTTC
TRBJ1-5,TRBV7-9,TRBD1,NA,CASSLEGAQPQHF,TGTGCCAGCAGCCTCGAGGGGGCTCAGCCCCAGCATTTT
TRBJ1-4,TRBV30,NA,NA,CAWSAGASNEKLFF,TGTGCCTGGAGCGCAGGGGCTTCTAATGAAAAACTGTTTTTT
TRBJ2-3,TRBV9,NA,NA,CASSAGGWSYTDTQYF,TGTGCCAGCAGTGCAGGGGGGTGGTCTTACACAGATACGCAGTATTTT
TRBJ2-7,TRBV3-1/TRBV3-2,TRBD1,NA,CASSPTGVVSYEQYF,TGTGCCAGCAGCCCGACAGGGGTGGTTTCCTACGAGCAGTACTTC
TRBJ1-5,TRBV21-1,NA,NA,CASSKVNRPNQPQHF,TGTGCCAGCAGCAAAGTTAACAGGCCCAATCAGCCCCAGCATTTT
TRBJ2-7,TRBV19,NA,few,CASSISQGPRATYEQYF,TGTGCCAGTAGTATAAGCCAGGGCCCCCGGGCCACCTACGAGCAGTACTTC
TRBJ1-6,TRBV6-5,TRBD1,few,CASSSGTGPSPLHF,TGTGCCAGCAGTTCCGGGACAGGGCCTTCACCCCTCCACTTT
TRBJ2-3,TRBV27,TRBD1,many,CASSHARGKGTDTQYF,TGTGCCAGCAGTCACGCCAGGGGGAAAGGTACAGATACGCAGTATTTT
TRBJ2-7,TRBV7-2,NA,NA,CASSPELAYEQYF,TGTGCCAGCAGCCCCGAACTAGCTTACGAGCAGTACTTC
TRBJ2-2,TRBV5-1,TRBD1,NA,CASSPDRDTGELFF,TGCGCCAGCAGCCCGGACAGGGACACCGGGGAGCTGTTTTTT
TRBJ1-2,TRBV14,TRBD1,NA,CASSQDDRGPFYGYTF,TGTGCCAGCAGCCAAGATGACAGGGGGCCCTTCTATGGCTACACCTTC
TRBJ1-2,TRBV30,TRBD1,NA,CAWRGGTAYGYTF,TGTGCCTGGAGGGGCGGGACAGCCTATGGCTACACCTTC
TRBJ1-5,TRBV7-8,TRBD1,few,CASRRETGNQPQHF,TGTGCCAGCAGACGTGAGACAGGGAATCAGCCCCAGCATTTT
TRBJ2-7,TRBV5-5,NA,NA,CASSLATGTYSYEQYF,TGTGCCAGCAGCTTGGCGACAGGGACTTACTCCTACGAGCAGTACTTC
TRBJ1-1,TRBV27,TRBD1,NA,CASSPQGQLNTEAFF,TGTGCCAGCAGTCCGCAGGGACAGCTAAACACTGAAGCTTTCTTT
TRBJ2-1,TRBV19,NA,NA,CASSRIQGRRDEQFF,TGTGCCAGTAGCCGGATTCAGGGCCGACGGGATGAGCAGTTCTTC
TRBJ2-1,TRBV7-9,TRBD2,NA,CASSLARTSHNEQFF,TGTGCCAGCAGCTTAGCCCGGACTAGTCACAATGAGCAGTTCTTC
TRBJ1-6,TRBV5-4,TRBD1,NA,CASSLPRQGVIPSPLHF,TGTGCCAGCAGCCTCCCCCGACAGGGTGTTATCCCTTCACCCCTCCACTTT
TRBJ1-3,TRBV6-5,TRBD1,NA,CASVDRGRNTIYF,TGTGCCAGCGTCGACAGGGGGAGAAACACCATATATTTT
TRBJ1-2,TRBV18,TRBD1,NA,CASSGTGDNYGYTF,TGTGCCAGCTCCGGGACAGGAGATAACTATGGCTACACCTTC
TRBJ1-1,TRBV18,NA,NA,CASSPGRLNTEAFF,TGTGCCAGCTCACCTGGCAGGCTGAACACTGAAGCTTTCTTT
TRBJ2-3,TRBV4-1,NA,NA,CASSQPDHRGSTDTQYF,TGCGCCAGCAGCCAACCCGATCACCGAGGAAGCACAGATACGCAGTATTTT
TRBJ1-2,TRBV15,NA,NA,CATSTRGAVYGYTF,TGTGCCACCAGCACCAGGGGAGCAGTCTATGGCTACACCTTC
TRBJ2-3,TRBV18,NA,NA,CASSLGLDGSDTQYF,TGTGCCAGCTCACTCGGACTGGATGGGTCAGATACGCAGTATTTT
TRBJ1-1,TRBV30,NA,NA,CAWTVPGENTEAFF,TGTGCCTGGACCGTCCCGGGGGAGAACACTGAAGCTTTCTTT
TRBJ2-1,TRBV7-2,TRBD2,NA,CASRVGLAGTNEQFF,TGTGCCAGCAGGGTGGGGCTAGCGGGAACAAATGAGCAGTTCTTC
TRBJ2-3,TRBV15,NA,NA,CATSRGGGLTDTQYF,TGTGCCACCAGCAGAGGGGGGGGCCTAACAGATACGCAGTATTTT
TRBJ2-3,TRBV7-2,NA,NA,CASSTMTGPDTQYF,TGTGCCAGCAGCACCATGACAGGCCCAGATACGCAGTATTTT
TRBJ2-1,TRBV27,TRBD2,NA,CASSVGTSGNNEQFF,TGTGCCAGCAGTGTCGGGACTAGCGGGAACAATGAGCAGTTCTTC
TRBJ2-5,TRBV5-1,NA,NA,CASSLQETQYF,TGCGCCAGCAGCCTACAAGAGACCCAGTACTTC
TRBJ2-2,TRBV5-1,NA,NA,CASSWRLSTGELFF,TGCGCCAGCAGCTGGCGACTCTCGACCGGGGAGCTGTTTTTT